This T cell receptor (beta chain) was identified during a study of spatial heterogeneity in lung cancer. Study observations and caveats: Mutation tallies in tumors tracked expanded intratumoral alpha and beta TCR counts. Quantities of ubiquitous and regional expanded TCRs paralleled ubiquitous and regional nonsynonymous mutations, respectively.

As to this clonotype: Its matching antigen is unknown.

The time point: sample taken at primary tumor resection. The CDR3 totals 12 residues. Germline trimming cut 5 bases from V and 4 bases from J; bases unmatched to any gene: 4. Looked up from germline, CDR1 is DFQATT and CDR2 is SNEGSKA (reference sequence). Each TCR cDNA molecule bore a unique molecular identifier. TCRdb passed the 5' RACE reads through MiXCR, listing each CDR3 protein once. The sample has some 7,700 distinct CDR3 sequences; 8.5% to 9.5% are singletons. This receptor was identified in a male donor with early-stage non-small cell lung cancer. The sample consisted of lung tumor tissue, taken at surgery. V usage is TRBV20-1 and J usage is TRBJ1-1; 7 nucleotides agree with TRBD1. CDR3 in DNA: TGCAGTGCTCTCGACAGGGTCACTGAAGCTTTCTTT. It specifies CSALDRVTEAFF.